The following is a T cell receptor (beta chain) sequence with its context. Antigen: not known. Only Caucasian adults living in Nashville, Tennessee served as donors. Profiling relied on immunoSEQ multiplex PCR, and the TCRdb table lists in-frame clones only, not all of them. The table shows about 2.3 million clones, with 85% to 95% occurring only once. The data belong to a study of shared clonotypes between healthy human individuals. Study outcomes and limitations: Sample collection involved blood only; tissue repertoires are likely different. Few donors restricted represented genetic and exposure-history diversity. Sharing across four donors was highest in naive CD4 (roughly 5%) and lowest in memory CD8 (0.4%).

CDR3 length equals 15 residues. Losses at the gene ends were 5 bases for V and 3 bases for J; bases not matched to a gene: 10. Germline values: CDR1 MNHNS, CDR2 SASEGT. This clonotype originated in a man aged 18 to 29 in good health. Some clones in this sample may be carry-over from other donors' samples. This chain connects TRBV6-1 to TRBJ2-7, with TRBD1 identical over 7 bases. Sample: naive CD4+ T cells from PBMCs. The subset denotes: CD45RA+ positively selected. In nucleotides, the CDR3 is TGTGCCAGCAGTACAAGCACAGGGGCATACTACGAGCAGTACTTC. This encodes CASSTSTGAYYEQYF.